The 32 T cell receptor beta chains below come from one sample, sequenced in a study of blood T cell repertoires in COVID-19. Sequencing used immunoSEQ multiplex PCR; TCRdb keeps in-frame clones, though not all of them. Among some 250,000 clones, over 75% were seen once, and the ten largest hold approximately 8%. Sample: peripheral blood. Receptors originate from an elderly woman with acute or convalescent COVID-19.

This chain joins TRBV4-1 and TRBJ2-7; D is unclear. Trimming shortened V by 0 bases and J by 1 base, and 7 bases separated the two germline ends. Germline V gene lookup returns CDR1 MGHRA and CDR2 YSYEKL. There are 14 residues in the CDR3. Written as DNA, the CDR3 is TGCGCCAGCAGCCAAGATCCGCGATCCTACGAGCAGTACTTC. This encodes CASSQDPRSYEQYF.

This chain joins TRBV19 and TRBJ2-1, with D maybe TRBD2 (5 bases). Germline CDR1 is LNHDA and CDR2 is SQIVND (reference sequence). The V gene lost 5 bases and the J gene lost 8 bases, with 10 bases spanning the gap. The CDR3 sequence is 12 residues long. The CDR3: CASSVLRDEQFF. The CDR3 coding sequence is TGTGCCAGTAGTGTCCTGAGGGATGAGCAGTTCTTC.

The chain uses TRBV28 and TRBJ1-2; D unresolved. The germline V gene encodes CDR1 MDHEN and CDR2 SYDVKM. V lost 3 bases and J 2 bases, leaving 13 bases between the germline ends. This CDR3 region has 15 residues. CDR3 in amino acids: CASSFSPDRNYGYTF. CDR3 coding DNA: TGTGCCAGCAGTTTCTCTCCTGATAGAAACTATGGCTACACCTTC.

J is TRBJ1-3 and V is TRBV19; D might be TRBD1 (6 bases). CDR3 length: 16 residues. V dropped 2 bases and J dropped 0 bases, with 11 bases sitting between them. The germline CDR1 and CDR2 sequences are LNHDA and SQIVND (reference sequence). CDR3 in amino acids: CASSIPRTVSGNTIYF. The CDR3 DNA is TGTGCCAGTAGTATACCGAGGACAGTCTCTGGAAACACCATATATTTT.

This rearrangement joins TRBV7-9 to TRBJ1-5, with 10 bases lining up with TRBD1. CDR3 length: 16 residues. Trimming at V came to 4 bases and at J to 4 bases, leaving 7 bases not matched to a gene. Germline V gene data show CDR1 as SEHNR and CDR2 as FQNEAQ (reference sequence). In DNA form, the CDR3 reads TGTGCCAGCAGCTCCGGGACAGGGGATGGTAATCAGCCCCAGCATTTT. Translation gives CASSSGTGDGNQPQHF.

The chain is built from TRBV2 and TRBJ1-5; the match to TRBD1 covers 9 bases. The J segment lost 7 bases and the V segment lost 5 bases, leaving 6 bases of the junction unmatched. CDR3 length equals 14 residues. In germline, CDR1 is SNHLY, CDR2 FYNNEI. CDR3 residues: CASSYGTGTQPQHF. CDR3 coding DNA: TGTGCCAGCAGTTACGGGACAGGGACCCAGCCCCAGCATTTT.

This chain uses TRBV6-2 or TRBV6-3 with TRBJ1-5, with D possibly being TRBD1 (5 bases). Between the trimmed V and J ends, which lost 1 base and 0 bases, there was a span of 7 bases. CDR3 length: 15 residues. The germline V gene has CDR1 MNHEY and CDR2 SVGEGT. CDR3 loop: CASSYLGVSNQPQHF. CDR3 nucleotide sequence: TGTGCCAGCAGTTACTTAGGGGTTAGCAATCAGCCCCAGCATTTT.

The J gene is TRBJ2-3, the V gene TRBV2, with 9 bases identical to TRBD1. Germline CDR1 is SNHLY and CDR2 is FYNNEI. The CDR3 is 16 residues long. V lost 4 bases and J lost 0; bases outside the gene matches: 5. CDR3 DNA: TGTGCCAGCAGTGTGGACAGGGGTTGGAGCACAGATACGCAGTATTTT. Its protein product is CASSVDRGWSTDTQYF.

This chain joins TRBV7-6 and TRBJ2-3, with D possibly TRBD2 on 7 matching bases. CDR1 SGHVS and CDR2 FNYEAQ come from the germline V gene. The CDR3 is 16 amino acids. Trimming shortened V by 0 bases and J by 0 bases, and 10 bases separated the two germline ends. As DNA, the CDR3 is TGTGCCAGCAGCTTAGCGGGGGGGGCCAGCACAGATACGCAGTATTTT. The encoded protein is CASSLAGGASTDTQYF.

CDR3 coding DNA: TGTGCCAGTAGTGGGCCGGGACAGGGAGGCAATCAGCCCCAGCATTTT. As protein: CASSGPGQGGNQPQHF. This chain uses TRBV19 with TRBJ1-5, with 9 positions matching TRBD1. CDR3 length equals 16 residues. J was trimmed by 2 bases and V by 5 bases; bases with no gene match: 7. The germline V gene encodes CDR1 LNHDA and CDR2 SQIVND (reference sequence).

This chain connects TRBV21-1 to TRBJ1-3; the table's TRBD1 call for D was not verified on the DNA. TRBV21-1 corresponds to a pseudogene. This CDR3 comprises 18 residues. CDR3 sequence (DNA): TGTGCCAGCAGCCCTCAGAGCGACAGGGGGCGTATTGGAAACACCATATATTTT. Translating it yields CASSPQSDRGRIGNTIYF.

This chain joins TRBV5-4 and TRBJ1-2, with D perhaps matching TRBD1 (5 bases). This CDR3 comprises 15 residues. CDR1 and CDR2 from the germline V gene are SGHNT and YYREEE (reference sequence). V dropped 8 bases and J dropped 1 base, with 18 bases sitting between them. CDR3 loop: CASRTTELFNYGYTF. The CDR3, as DNA: TGTGCCAGTAGGACGACAGAACTCTTTAACTATGGCTACACCTTC.

The chain is built from TRBV4-1 and TRBJ1-5, with a possible D match to TRBD1 (6 bases). The V and J ends lost 1 base and 4 bases respectively, with 11 bases between them. The germline CDR1 and CDR2 sequences are MGHRA and YSYEKL. The CDR3 is 15 residues long. The CDR3 is CASSQVTGRNQPQHF. DNA for the CDR3: TGCGCCAGCAGCCAAGTCACAGGGCGGAATCAGCCCCAGCATTTT.

This chain links TRBV5-8 with TRBJ2-3, with TRBD1 matching over 8 bases. From germline, CDR1 is SGHTS and CDR2 YDEGEE. The CDR3 is 15 residues long. With V trimmed by 4 bases and J by 4 bases, 8 bases remained unmatched. The CDR3 coding sequence is TGTGCCAGCAGCCCCACAGGGGGTTTGTCAGATACGCAGTATTTT. Protein sequence: CASSPTGGLSDTQYF.

The chain is built from TRBV28 and TRBJ1-2; D possibly corresponds to TRBD1 (6 bases). This CDR3 comprises 14 residues. V lost 2 bases and J 2 bases, leaving 9 bases between the germline ends. Germline assignment: CDR1 MDHEN and CDR2 SYDVKM. CDR3 in amino acids: CASSLPTGNYGYTF. CDR3 nucleotides: TGTGCCAGCAGTTTACCAACAGGGAACTATGGCTACACCTTC.

V and J are TRBV2 and TRBJ1-2; D remains unclear. The CDR3 totals 12 residues. V lost 5 bases and J lost 2, with 6 bases in between. Germline V lookup: CDR1 SNHLY, CDR2 FYNNEI. CDR3 in DNA: TGTGCCAGCAGTTGGGCGAACTATGGCTACACCTTC. Translating gives CASSWANYGYTF.

The chain couples TRBV2 to TRBJ2-3; 8 bases line up with TRBD1. With V trimmed by 8 bases and J by 3 bases, 4 bases remained unmatched. Germline V gene sequence: CDR1 SNHLY, CDR2 FYNNEI. This CDR3 region has 13 residues. The CDR3 spells CASRGTGTDTQYF. As DNA, the CDR3 is TGTGCCAGCCGCGGGACAGGAACAGATACGCAGTATTTT.

This clone was detected ten times or more. The chain joins TRBV2 to TRBJ2-7; 9 nucleotides agree with TRBD1. Trimming took 6 bases from V and 11 from J; bases not matched to a gene: 8. CDR3 size: 12 residues. CDR1 and CDR2 from the germline V gene are SNHLY and FYNNEI. CDR3 region: CASSSSDRGEYF. The DNA for the CDR3 is TGTGCCAGCAGCTCTAGCGACAGGGGGGAGTACTTC.

This sequence joins TRBV11-2 and TRBJ2-2; 9 nucleotides align to TRBD1. This CDR3 has 14 residues. The germline V gene has CDR1 SGHAT and CDR2 FQNNGV. The V and J ends lost 5 bases and 7 bases, in that order; junction bases with no gene match: 5. This CDR3 reads CASSPDRGNGELFF. DNA for the CDR3: TGTGCCAGCAGCCCGGACAGGGGTAACGGGGAGCTGTTTTTT.

The V call is TRBV5-5, the J call TRBJ2-7, with a weak D call TRBD1 (6 bases). V lost 4 bases, J lost 2 bases, and 16 bases lay in between. The germline gives CDR1 SGHKS, CDR2 YYEKEE (reference sequence). The CDR3 has 15 residues. The DNA of the CDR3 is TGTGCCAGCAGCCAAGGACGGGACACCGCCTACGAGCAGTACTTC. It is translated as CASSQGRDTAYEQYF.

This clone was counted a single time. The chain employs TRBV10-1 and TRBJ2-5; 7 bases match TRBD2. Losses at the gene ends were 5 bases for V and 4 bases for J; bases not matched to a gene: 7. CDR3 length equals 14 residues. Germline CDR1 reads WNHNN; CDR2 reads SYGVQD (reference sequence). The CDR3 region has the DNA TGCGCCAGCAGTATCGGACTAGATCGAGAGACCCAGTACTTC. Its protein is CASSIGLDRETQYF.

This chain uses TRBV5-3 with TRBJ2-1; a weak D match, TRBD2 (5 bases). TRBV5-3 is classed as an ORF, of uncertain function. The CDR3 sequence is 14 residues long. V was trimmed by 6 bases and J by 4 bases, leaving 14 bases between them. This CDR3 reads CARTPRTRYNEQFF. The CDR3 DNA follows: TGTGCCAGAACCCCCAGGACTCGTTACAATGAGCAGTTCTTC.

The chain employs TRBV6-5 and TRBJ2-1; TRBD2 matches 8 bases. J was trimmed by 2 bases and V by 8 bases; bases with no gene match: 5. The germline V gene encodes CDR1 MNHEY and CDR2 SVGAGI. The CDR3 covers 14 residues. For the CDR3, the DNA is TGTGCCAGCTTTTCGGGGGGGCCCTACAATGAGCAGTTCTTC. This codes for CASFSGGPYNEQFF.

The V call is TRBV5-1, the J call TRBJ2-1, with 8 bases fitting TRBD2. The CDR3 has 16 amino acids. V was clipped by 4 bases and J by 1 base; unmatched bases: 7. CDR1 and CDR2 from the germline V gene are SGHRS and YFSETQ. The CDR3 protein is CASSPYSGNSYNEQFF. The DNA for the CDR3 is TGCGCCAGCAGCCCCTATAGCGGGAATTCCTACAATGAGCAGTTCTTC.

This chain joins TRBV7-2 and TRBJ2-7; 9 positions agree with TRBD1. After removal of 5 bases from V and 4 bases from J, the junction contained 6 bases not matched to a gene. Germline V lookup: CDR1 SGHTA, CDR2 FQGNSA. This CDR3 has 14 amino acids. CDR3 sequence (DNA): TGTGCCAGCAGCCCCGGACAGGGGAGGTACGAGCAGTACTTC. This encodes CASSPGQGRYEQYF.

The V call is TRBV7-9, the J call TRBJ1-2; D uncertain. The germline CDR1 and CDR2 sequences are SEHNR and FQNEAQ (reference sequence). The CDR3 loop spans 14 amino acids. With 1 base removed from V and 2 bases from J, the gap between germline ends came to 8 bases. CDR3 in amino acids: CASSLEFQNYGYTF. CDR3 DNA sequence: TGTGCCAGCAGCTTAGAGTTTCAGAACTATGGCTACACCTTC.

This clone showed up just a few times. The chain is built from TRBV3-1 (or the pseudogene TRBV3-2) and TRBJ2-1; no clear D gene. The CDR3 covers 16 residues. Between the trimmed V and J ends, which lost 0 bases and 0 bases, there was a span of 9 bases. The germline V gene has CDR1 LGHDT and CDR2 YNNKEL (reference sequence). The CDR3 nucleotides are TGTGCCAGCAGCCAAGAGGCGGCGAGCTCCTACAATGAGCAGTTCTTC. It translates to CASSQEAASSYNEQFF.

The chain is built from TRBV5-1 and TRBJ2-3, with D tentatively TRBD2 (5 bases). This CDR3 comprises 15 residues. Germline CDR1 reads SGHRS; CDR2 reads YFSETQ. Trimming removed 4 bases at V and 3 bases at J, with 15 bases between. CDR3 in DNA: TGCGCCAGCAGCCCGGGATCTCTTGGGACAGATACGCAGTATTTT. It translates to CASSPGSLGTDTQYF.

The V gene is TRBV18, the J gene TRBJ1-6; TRBD1 aligns across 7 bases. CDR3 length: 13 amino acids. Germline V gene lookup returns CDR1 KGHSH and CDR2 LQKENI. Trimming cost V 3 bases and J 9 bases; bases outside gene matches: 2. In nucleotides, the CDR3 is TGTGCCAGCTCACCCGACAGGGTTTCACCCCTCCACTTT. As protein: CASSPDRVSPLHF. The full variable domain, in which reference TRBV18 and TRBJ1-6 provide the parts outside the CDR3, is NAGVMQNPRHLVRRRGQEARLRCSPMKGHSHVYWYRQLPEEGLKFMVYLQKENIIDESGMPKERFSAEFPKEGPSILRIQQVVRGDSAAYFCASSPDRVSPLHFGNGTRLTVT.

This clone has just one count. The chain is built from TRBV6-4 and TRBJ2-3; maybe TRBD2 (6 bases). Trimming pared 4 bases from V and 0 bases from J, leaving 8 bases between. Per germline, CDR1 MRHNA and CDR2 SNTAGT. This CDR3 is 14 amino acids long. The CDR3 protein is CASSGTSSTDTQYF. CDR3 nucleotides: TGTGCCAGCAGTGGCACTAGCAGCACAGATACGCAGTATTTT.

The chain employs TRBV11-3 and TRBJ2-3; 8 positions match TRBD2. The V gene's germline CDR1 is SGHNT and CDR2 YENEEA. The CDR3 runs to 17 residues. Trimming at V came to 3 bases and at J to 7 bases, leaving 15 bases not matched to a gene. CDR3 coding DNA: TGTGCCAGCAGCTTTCGGGGGGGGATAGCGGGACAAAATACGCAGTATTTT. Translating gives CASSFRGGIAGQNTQYF.

The gene calls are TRBV3-1 (or the pseudogene TRBV3-2) and TRBJ2-5; the match to TRBD1 covers 10 bases. This CDR3 spans 17 amino acids. V trimming: 1 base; J trimming: 5 bases; junction bases outside the gene matches: 10. Germline assignment: CDR1 LGHDT and CDR2 YNNKEL (reference sequence). CDR3 sequence (DNA): TGTGCCAGCAGCCAAGGCCGGACAGGGGGTTTTCGGGAGACCCAGTACTTC. Its translation is CASSQGRTGGFRETQYF.